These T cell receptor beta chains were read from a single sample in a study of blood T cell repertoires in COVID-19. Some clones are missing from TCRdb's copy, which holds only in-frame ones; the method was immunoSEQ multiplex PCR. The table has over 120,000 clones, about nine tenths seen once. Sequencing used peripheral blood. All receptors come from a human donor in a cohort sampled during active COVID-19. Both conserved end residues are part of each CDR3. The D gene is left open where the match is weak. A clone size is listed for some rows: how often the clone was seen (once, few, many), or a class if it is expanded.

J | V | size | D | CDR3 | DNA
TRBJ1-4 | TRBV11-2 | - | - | CASTRDYGGKLFF | TGTGCCAGCACCAGGGACTACGGGGGAAAACTGTTTTTT
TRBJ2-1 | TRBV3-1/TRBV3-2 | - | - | CASSQDRVFYNEQFF | TGTGCCAGCAGCCAAGACAGGGTTTTCTACAATGAGCAGTTCTTC
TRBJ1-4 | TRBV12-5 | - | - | CASGSGDGSEKLFF | TGTGCTAGTGGTAGTGGAGACGGGAGTGAAAAACTGTTTTTT
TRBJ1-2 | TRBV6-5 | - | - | CASISGSLARGYTF | TGTGCCAGCATAAGTGGGTCTCTGGCGCGGGGCTACACCTTC
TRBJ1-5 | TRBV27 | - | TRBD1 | CASRPQGGLNQPQHF | TGTGCCAGCAGACCACAGGGGGGTCTCAATCAGCCCCAGCATTTT
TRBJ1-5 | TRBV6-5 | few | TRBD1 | CASKDGDSLNQPQHF | TGTGCCAGCAAAGACGGGGACAGCCTCAATCAGCCCCAGCATTTT
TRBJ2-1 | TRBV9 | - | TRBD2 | CASSRGLAGGQSSYNEQFF | TGTGCCAGCAGCCGAGGACTAGCGGGGGGACAGAGCTCCTACAATGAGCAGTTCTTC
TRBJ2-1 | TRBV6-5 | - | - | CASSYSTGYNEQFF | TGTGCCAGCAGTTACTCGACAGGATACAATGAGCAGTTCTTC
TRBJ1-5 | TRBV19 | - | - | CASSPHGENQPQHF | TGTGCCAGTAGTCCGCACGGGGAAAATCAGCCCCAGCATTTT
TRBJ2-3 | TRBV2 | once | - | CASIRGSTDTQYF | TGTGCCAGCATAAGGGGGAGCACAGATACGCAGTATTTT
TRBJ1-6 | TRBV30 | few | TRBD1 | CAWSRQGRSPLHF | TGTGCCTGGAGTAGACAGGGAAGATCACCCCTCCACTTT
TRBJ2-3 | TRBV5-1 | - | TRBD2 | CASSLKLAGNTDTQYF | TGCGCCAGCAGCTTGAAACTAGCGGGGAATACAGATACGCAGTATTTT
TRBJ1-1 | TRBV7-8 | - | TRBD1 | CASSYGTGTNTEAFF | TGTGCCAGCAGCTATGGGACAGGGACGAACACTGAAGCTTTCTTT
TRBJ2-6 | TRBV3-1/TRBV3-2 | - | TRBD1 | CASSPRSSGGTGANVLTF | TGTGCCAGCAGCCCTCGCTCTTCAGGGGGCACTGGGGCCAACGTCCTGACTTTC
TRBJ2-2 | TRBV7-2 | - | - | CASRGAGVNTGELFF | TGTGCCAGCAGGGGGGCCGGAGTTAACACCGGGGAGCTGTTTTTT
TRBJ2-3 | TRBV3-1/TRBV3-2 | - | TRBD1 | CASSQLGGDTLTDTQYF | TGTGCCAGCAGCCAATTAGGGGGCGATACACTCACAGATACGCAGTATTTT
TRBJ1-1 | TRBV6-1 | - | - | CASSEDGRENTEAFF | TGTGCCAGCAGTGAAGATGGGAGGGAGAACACTGAAGCTTTCTTT
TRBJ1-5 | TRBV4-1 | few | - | CASSQDMRANQPQHF | TGCGCCAGCAGCCAAGATATGAGGGCTAATCAGCCCCAGCATTTT
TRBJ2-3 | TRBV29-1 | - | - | CSVGLYTDTQYF | TGCAGCGTCGGACTGTACACAGATACGCAGTATTTT
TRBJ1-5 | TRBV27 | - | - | CASSEYRDRSNQPQHF | TGTGCCAGCAGTGAATACAGGGATCGGAGCAATCAGCCCCAGCATTTT
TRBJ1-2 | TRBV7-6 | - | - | CASSLSGSDYGYTF | TGTGCCAGCAGCTTATCAGGGTCGGACTATGGCTACACCTTC
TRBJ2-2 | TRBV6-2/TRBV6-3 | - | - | CASSGTPVGELFF | TGTGCCAGCAGTGGCACCCCAGTCGGGGAGCTGTTTTTT
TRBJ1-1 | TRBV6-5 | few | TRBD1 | CASTRTGTGLYEAFF | TGTGCCAGCACAAGAACCGGGACAGGGCTTTATGAAGCTTTCTTT
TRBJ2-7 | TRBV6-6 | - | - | CASKKTSYEQYF | TGTGCCAGCAAAAAGACATCGTACGAGCAGTACTTC
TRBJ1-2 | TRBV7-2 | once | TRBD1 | CASSLGGTVYGYTF | TGTGCCAGCAGCTTAGGGGGGACAGTCTATGGCTACACCTTC
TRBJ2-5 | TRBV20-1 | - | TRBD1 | CSASGSLGQGAGETQYF | TGCAGTGCTAGTGGTTCATTGGGACAGGGTGCGGGAGAGACCCAGTACTTC
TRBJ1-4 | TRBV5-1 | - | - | CASSLAGRGDEKLFF | TGCGCCAGCAGCTTGGCTGGCAGGGGTGATGAAAAACTGTTTTTT
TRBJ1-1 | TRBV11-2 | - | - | CASSRTLNTEAFF | TGTGCCAGCAGCCGGACTTTGAACACTGAAGCTTTCTTT
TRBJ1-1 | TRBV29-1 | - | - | CSVGGGGPTYTEAFF | TGCAGCGTTGGCGGTGGGGGCCCCACCTACACTGAAGCTTTCTTT
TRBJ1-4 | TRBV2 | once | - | CASSEALRGEKLFF | TGTGCCAGCAGTGAAGCGCTTCGAGGGGAAAAACTGTTTTTT
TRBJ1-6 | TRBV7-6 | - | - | CASSPVTGNNNSPLHF | TGTGCCAGCAGCCCCGTTACGGGGAATAATAATTCACCCCTCCACTTT
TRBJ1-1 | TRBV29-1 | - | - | CSVEDRRSRAPEAFF | TGCAGCGTTGAAGATAGAAGGAGCAGGGCCCCTGAAGCTTTCTTT
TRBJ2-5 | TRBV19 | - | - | CASSVYTGIGETQYF | TGTGCCAGTAGTGTTTACACAGGGATTGGGGAGACCCAGTACTTC
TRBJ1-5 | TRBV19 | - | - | CASSISREGQPQHF | TGTGCCAGTAGTATAAGCAGGGAAGGCCAGCCCCAGCATTTT
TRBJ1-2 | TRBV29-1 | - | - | CSVGQTYGYTF | TGCAGCGTTGGACAGACCTATGGCTACACCTTC
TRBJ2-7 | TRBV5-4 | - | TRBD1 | CASSVAGTGSYEQYF | TGTGCCAGCAGCGTAGCCGGGACAGGATCCTACGAGCAGTACTTC
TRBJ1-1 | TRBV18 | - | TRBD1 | CASSPGTGGDTEAFF | TGTGCCAGCTCACCAGGGACAGGGGGGGACACTGAAGCTTTCTTT
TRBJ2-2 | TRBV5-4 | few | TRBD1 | CASSLEGWDRGTGELFF | TGTGCCAGCAGCTTGGAAGGCTGGGACAGGGGCACCGGGGAGCTGTTTTTT
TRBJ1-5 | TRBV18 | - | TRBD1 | CASSPRTGARNQPQHF | TGTGCCAGCTCACCAAGGACAGGTGCAAGAAATCAGCCCCAGCATTTT
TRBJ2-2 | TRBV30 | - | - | CAWSKGLNTGELFF | TGTGCCTGGAGTAAGGGACTGAACACCGGGGAGCTGTTTTTT